A selection of T cell receptor beta chains follows, all from one sample in a study of blood T cell repertoires in COVID-19. Libraries were prepared by immunoSEQ multiplex PCR; TCRdb keeps only in-frame clonotypes and omits some of them. The sample lists tens of thousands of clones, around 90% seen once, with approximately 8.4% in the top ten. Sample: peripheral blood. Every receptor here comes from a man aged 50-60 years with acute or convalescent COVID-19. Each CDR3 is given with its conserved first and last residue. Fields, in order: clone size, D gene, J gene, V gene, CDR3 length, CDR3 protein, CDR3 DNA. A D gene is named only where the DNA matches it firmly. Only some rows state a clone size, as once, few, many or a class for expanded clones.

abundance: few; d_gene: NA; j_gene: TRBJ1-4; v_gene: TRBV5-5; len: 16; CDR3aa: CASSLPQGTTNEKLFF; CDR3nt: TGTGCCAGCAGCTTGCCCCAGGGCACGACTAATGAAAAACTGTTTTTT
abundance: NA; d_gene: NA; j_gene: TRBJ2-7; v_gene: TRBV20-1; len: 11; CDR3aa: CSARVSNEQYF; CDR3nt: TGCAGTGCTAGAGTGTCCAACGAGCAGTACTTC
abundance: NA; d_gene: TRBD2; j_gene: TRBJ2-1; v_gene: TRBV5-1; len: 13; CDR3aa: CASEREAANEQFF; CDR3nt: TGCGCCAGCGAGCGGGAGGCTGCCAATGAGCAGTTCTTC
abundance: NA; d_gene: NA; j_gene: TRBJ1-5; v_gene: TRBV2; len: 13; CDR3aa: CASSAETREPQHF; CDR3nt: TGTGCCAGCAGCGCCGAGACGAGGGAGCCCCAGCATTTT
abundance: NA; d_gene: NA; j_gene: TRBJ1-2; v_gene: TRBV19; len: 14; CDR3aa: CASSIVGGANGYTF; CDR3nt: TGTGCCAGTAGTATAGTTGGGGGCGCGAATGGCTACACCTTC
abundance: NA; d_gene: TRBD1; j_gene: TRBJ1-1; v_gene: TRBV6-1; len: 15; CDR3aa: CASSERDRGNTEAFF; CDR3nt: TGTGCCAGCAGTGAACGGGACAGGGGGAACACTGAAGCTTTCTTT
abundance: NA; d_gene: NA; j_gene: TRBJ1-5; v_gene: TRBV19; len: 15; CDR3aa: CASSIGIQGNQPQHF; CDR3nt: TGTGCCAGTAGTATAGGAATCCAGGGCAATCAGCCCCAGCATTTT
abundance: NA; d_gene: TRBD1; j_gene: TRBJ2-7; v_gene: TRBV3-1/TRBV3-2; len: 15; CDR3aa: CASSQGTGQAYEQYF; CDR3nt: TGTGCCAGCAGCCAAGGGACAGGGCAAGCCTACGAGCAGTACTTC
abundance: once; d_gene: NA; j_gene: TRBJ1-2; v_gene: TRBV12-3/TRBV12-4; len: 13; CDR3aa: CASSFSQRYGYTF; CDR3nt: TGTGCCAGCAGTTTTAGCCAGCGCTATGGCTACACCTTC
abundance: NA; d_gene: NA; j_gene: TRBJ2-2; v_gene: TRBV29-1; len: 13; CDR3aa: CSVVPGDTGELFF; CDR3nt: TGCAGCGTTGTCCCGGGAGACACCGGGGAGCTGTTTTTT
abundance: NA; d_gene: TRBD2; j_gene: TRBJ2-1; v_gene: TRBV6-6; len: 14; CDR3aa: CASMPREGSTEQFF; CDR3nt: TGTGCCAGCATGCCTCGGGAGGGGTCCACAGAGCAGTTCTTC
abundance: once; d_gene: NA; j_gene: TRBJ1-1; v_gene: TRBV19; len: 13; CDR3aa: CASSIVKNTEAFF; CDR3nt: TGTGCCAGTAGTATTGTCAAGAACACTGAAGCTTTCTTT
abundance: NA; d_gene: NA; j_gene: TRBJ2-5; v_gene: TRBV5-1; len: 15; CDR3aa: CASSLAGTKKETQYF; CDR3nt: TGCGCCAGCAGCTTGGCAGGGACAAAAAAAGAGACCCAGTACTTC
abundance: NA; d_gene: NA; j_gene: TRBJ1-4; v_gene: TRBV6-5; len: 14; CDR3aa: CASLGGGAGEKLFF; CDR3nt: TGTGCCAGCCTTGGGGGAGGGGCAGGTGAAAAACTGTTTTTT
abundance: few; d_gene: TRBD1; j_gene: TRBJ2-7; v_gene: TRBV5-1; len: 13; CDR3aa: CASSLAGGHEQYF; CDR3nt: TGCGCCAGCAGCTTGGCAGGGGGCCACGAGCAGTACTTC
abundance: NA; d_gene: TRBD1; j_gene: TRBJ1-2; v_gene: TRBV10-3; len: 15; CDR3aa: CAMAHGTAANYGYTF; CDR3nt: TGTGCCATGGCGCATGGGACAGCGGCTAACTATGGCTACACCTTC
abundance: NA; d_gene: NA; j_gene: TRBJ2-1; v_gene: TRBV7-3; len: 15; CDR3aa: CASSLTGSGNNEQFF; CDR3nt: TGTGCCAGCAGCCTAACAGGGAGCGGGAACAATGAGCAGTTCTTC
abundance: NA; d_gene: NA; j_gene: TRBJ1-1; v_gene: TRBV2; len: 14; CDR3aa: CASSRIERDTEAFF; CDR3nt: TGTGCCAGCAGTCGGATCGAGCGGGACACTGAAGCTTTCTTT
abundance: NA; d_gene: NA; j_gene: TRBJ2-1; v_gene: TRBV5-1; len: 15; CDR3aa: CASSLALSSYNEQFF; CDR3nt: TGCGCCAGCAGCTTAGCGCTTAGCTCCTACAATGAGCAGTTCTTC
abundance: NA; d_gene: NA; j_gene: TRBJ2-7; v_gene: TRBV7-7; len: 13; CDR3aa: CASSMNSNYEQYF; CDR3nt: TGTGCCAGCTCGATGAACAGCAACTACGAGCAGTACTTC
abundance: NA; d_gene: TRBD1; j_gene: TRBJ2-4; v_gene: TRBV28; len: 14; CDR3aa: CASSRTGFGNIQYF; CDR3nt: TGTGCCAGCAGTAGGACAGGGTTTGGAAACATTCAGTACTTC
abundance: NA; d_gene: NA; j_gene: TRBJ2-3; v_gene: TRBV12-3/TRBV12-4; len: 13; CDR3aa: CASSLNRPDTQYF; CDR3nt: TGTGCCAGCAGTTTAAACAGACCAGATACGCAGTATTTT
abundance: once; d_gene: TRBD1; j_gene: TRBJ2-2; v_gene: TRBV25-1; len: 14; CDR3aa: CASPDGQGNRELFF; CDR3nt: TGTGCCAGCCCGGATGGACAGGGGAACAGGGAGCTGTTTTTT
abundance: NA; d_gene: NA; j_gene: TRBJ1-4; v_gene: TRBV12-5; len: 14; CDR3aa: CASGSDQGIEKLFF; CDR3nt: TGTGCTAGTGGTTCGGATCAGGGGATTGAAAAACTGTTTTTT
abundance: NA; d_gene: NA; j_gene: TRBJ2-3; v_gene: TRBV21-1; len: 16; CDR3aa: CASNLRLQILTDTQYF; CDR3nt: TGTGCCAGCAACCTAAGACTCCAAATACTCACAGATACGCAGTATTTT
abundance: NA; d_gene: TRBD2; j_gene: TRBJ2-3; v_gene: TRBV13; len: 16; CDR3aa: CASSLAAGGSTDTQYF; CDR3nt: TGTGCCAGCAGCTTAGCGGCGGGAGGGAGCACAGATACGCAGTATTTT
abundance: NA; d_gene: NA; j_gene: TRBJ2-5; v_gene: TRBV19; len: 13; CDR3aa: CASSSRTAETQYF; CDR3nt: TGTGCCAGTAGTTCCCGGACAGCCGAGACCCAGTACTTC
abundance: NA; d_gene: NA; j_gene: TRBJ1-2; v_gene: TRBV12-3/TRBV12-4; len: 13; CDR3aa: CASSTAGHRGYTF; CDR3nt: TGTGCCAGCAGTACGGCGGGGCATCGTGGCTACACCTTC
abundance: NA; d_gene: TRBD1; j_gene: TRBJ1-2; v_gene: TRBV2; len: 13; CDR3aa: CASTTGGASGYTF; CDR3nt: TGTGCCAGCACCACAGGGGGCGCGAGTGGCTACACCTTC
abundance: NA; d_gene: NA; j_gene: TRBJ2-7; v_gene: TRBV19; len: 15; CDR3aa: CASSPRGNVAYEQYF; CDR3nt: TGTGCCAGTAGCCCCCGAGGCAACGTTGCCTACGAGCAGTACTTC
abundance: once; d_gene: NA; j_gene: TRBJ2-7; v_gene: TRBV24-1; len: 14; CDR3aa: CATSDRTSTSEQYF; CDR3nt: TGTGCCACCAGTGATAGGACCTCCACTAGCGAGCAGTACTTC
abundance: NA; d_gene: NA; j_gene: TRBJ1-1; v_gene: TRBV30; len: 12; CDR3aa: CAWNEVTGEAFF; CDR3nt: TGTGCCTGGAATGAGGTTACAGGCGAAGCTTTCTTT
abundance: once; d_gene: NA; j_gene: TRBJ2-7; v_gene: TRBV9; len: 13; CDR3aa: CASSVESRGEQYF; CDR3nt: TGTGCCAGCAGCGTAGAAAGCAGGGGCGAGCAGTACTTC
abundance: once; d_gene: NA; j_gene: TRBJ1-6; v_gene: TRBV29-1; len: 13; CDR3aa: CSVSPAGGSPLHF; CDR3nt: TGCAGCGTCAGCCCGGCAGGTGGATCACCCCTCCACTTT
abundance: once; d_gene: TRBD2; j_gene: TRBJ2-7; v_gene: TRBV5-6; len: 14; CDR3aa: CASSLRGGTYEQYF; CDR3nt: TGTGCCAGCAGCTTGAGGGGAGGGACCTACGAGCAGTACTTC
abundance: NA; d_gene: NA; j_gene: TRBJ2-2; v_gene: TRBV2; len: 14; CDR3aa: CASSELGYTGELFF; CDR3nt: TGTGCCAGCAGTGAACTAGGCTACACCGGGGAGCTGTTTTTT
abundance: NA; d_gene: TRBD1; j_gene: TRBJ2-1; v_gene: TRBV5-6; len: 17; CDR3aa: CASSFSRTGGIYNEQFF; CDR3nt: TGTGCCAGCAGCTTCTCCCGAACAGGGGGCATTTACAATGAGCAGTTCTTC
abundance: NA; d_gene: NA; j_gene: TRBJ1-6; v_gene: TRBV19; len: 15; CDR3aa: CASNPRVGYNSPLHF; CDR3nt: TGTGCCTCCAACCCCAGGGTAGGTTATAATTCACCCCTCCACTTT
abundance: NA; d_gene: TRBD1; j_gene: TRBJ2-1; v_gene: TRBV6-5; len: 15; CDR3aa: CASIPGTGGYNEQFF; CDR3nt: TGTGCCAGCATCCCCGGGACAGGGGGTTACAATGAGCAGTTCTTC
abundance: NA; d_gene: NA; j_gene: TRBJ2-1; v_gene: TRBV2; len: 12; CDR3aa: CASSAGQREQFF; CDR3nt: TGTGCCAGCAGCGCTGGACAGCGCGAGCAGTTCTTC